This entry concerns a single T cell receptor (beta chain). The germline CDR1 and CDR2 sequences are MNHNS and SASEGT. This CDR3 is built from 14 residues. Trimming removed 6 bases from V and 7 bases from J, with 16 bases in between. The source of the sample is a study of cytomegalovirus exposure and HLA in healthy donors. The PCR contained 60 Vbeta and 13 Jbeta primers. Clones were sequenced by immunoSEQ multiplex PCR, and TCRdb holds only the in-frame ones, with some missing. The top ten clones hold less than 9.5% of a sample with roughly 120,000 clones, 76% of them seen once. Source material: PBMCs. The chain has TRBV6-1 and TRBJ1-5; weak D call: TRBD1 (5 bases). The clonotype originates from a woman between 45 and 60 years old in good health and CMV-seropositive. This chain's CDR3 is CASSALGGGQPQHF. For the CDR3, the DNA is TGTGCCAGCAGCGCTCTGGGGGGTGGGCAGCCCCAGCATTTT.